Each of the 27 T cell receptor beta chains below was sequenced from the same sample in a study of blood T cell repertoires in COVID-19. This table comes from immunoSEQ multiplex PCR, and its TCRdb copy is limited to in-frame clones, with some not included. The data contain fewer than 250,000 clones, around 82% of them seen just once; the ten biggest clones take up 2% to 3%. Sequenced input: peripheral blood. The receptors were gathered from a woman aged 40 to 50 with active or convalescent COVID-19.

This sequence joins TRBV10-3 and TRBJ2-7, with no clear D. Germline V gene sequence: CDR1 ENHRY, CDR2 SYGVKD. V lost 11 bases, J lost 5 bases, and 16 bases lay in between. The CDR3 totals 12 residues. In DNA form, the CDR3 reads TGTGCCCTAGGCGTGAGAGGCAACGAGCAGTACTTC. Protein sequence: CALGVRGNEQYF.

This chain connects TRBV11-3 to TRBJ2-3; D might be TRBD1 (5 bases). The CDR3 runs 13 residues. V lost 5 bases, J lost 0 bases, and 6 bases lay in between. Germline assignment: CDR1 SGHNT and CDR2 YENEEA. The DNA of the CDR3 is TGTGCCAGCAGCAGGGGAAGCACAGATACGCAGTATTTT. It specifies CASSRGSTDTQYF.

V and J are TRBV29-1 and TRBJ2-2; the match to TRBD1 covers 10 bases. V was clipped by 7 bases and J by 5 bases; unmatched bases: 7. Per the germline V gene, CDR1 is SQVTM and CDR2 is ANQGSEA. The CDR3 runs 14 residues. CDR3: CSAGQGVDTGELFF. The CDR3 DNA reads TGCAGCGCTGGACAGGGGGTGGATACCGGGGAGCTGTTTTTT.

This clone was seen once. This chain connects TRBV12-3 or TRBV12-4 to TRBJ1-4; unclear D gene. The V and J ends lost 6 bases and 8 bases respectively, with 13 bases between them. This CDR3 region has 13 residues. The CDR3: CASRDAGKEKLFF. As DNA, the CDR3 is TGTGCCAGCAGGGACGCGGGGAAGGAAAAACTGTTTTTT.

This clone showed up just once. V usage is TRBV2 and J usage is TRBJ2-5, with D unclear. Trimming removed 7 bases from V and 2 bases from J, with 11 bases in between. The CDR3 is made up of 13 amino acids. Germline-derived CDR1 and CDR2 are SNHLY and FYNNEI. This chain's CDR3 is CASKTSRQETQYF. The DNA of the CDR3 is TGTGCCAGCAAGACTTCGCGGCAAGAGACCCAGTACTTC.

The chain has TRBV27 and TRBJ2-3; 10 nucleotides line up with TRBD2. This CDR3 contains 16 residues. Germline lookup yields CDR1 MNHEY and CDR2 SMNVEV (reference sequence). V shed 4 bases and J 3 bases; nucleotides not matched to a gene: 7. The CDR3 nucleotides are TGTGCCAGCAGTTGGACTAGCGGAGGCCGTACAGATACGCAGTATTTT. It translates to CASSWTSGGRTDTQYF.

The chain has TRBV6-5 and TRBJ1-1, with no clear D. This CDR3 has 12 residues. Looked up from germline, CDR1 is MNHEY and CDR2 is SVGAGI. Trimming removed 6 bases from V and 0 bases from J, with 5 bases in between. CDR3 sequence reads: CASSGMNTEAFF. Here the CDR3 DNA reads TGTGCCAGCAGCGGTATGAACACTGAAGCTTTCTTT.

This rearrangement joins TRBV7-8 to TRBJ1-2, with 8 positions matching TRBD1. Germline-derived CDR1 and CDR2 are SGHVS and FQNEAQ. The CDR3 has 14 amino acids. J was trimmed by 2 bases and V by 3 bases; bases with no gene match: 2. In DNA, the CDR3 is TGTGCCAGCAGCTTCAGGACAGGGAACTATGGCTACACCTTC. It yields the protein CASSFRTGNYGYTF.

The CDR3 sequence: CSASVTGGPNSPLHF. The DNA of the CDR3 is TGCAGTGCTAGTGTAACAGGGGGACCTAATTCACCCCTCCACTTT. The chain recombines TRBV20-1 with TRBJ1-6; TRBD1 matches 8 bases. Losses at the gene ends were 3 bases for V and 6 bases for J; bases not matched to a gene: 7. In germline, CDR1 is DFQATT, CDR2 SNEGSKA (reference sequence). This CDR3 spans 15 amino acids.

The rearrangement joins TRBV29-1 to TRBJ2-5; TRBD1 matches at 7 bases. CDR1 is SQVTM, CDR2 ANQGSEA, per germline. J lost 5 bases, V lost 0 bases, and 3 bases had no gene match. CDR3 length: 13 amino acids. The DNA for the CDR3 is TGCAGCGTTGAAGAAGGGGGCGGGGAGACCCAGTACTTC. Translating it yields CSVEEGGGETQYF. The full variable domain, in which reference TRBV29-1 and TRBJ2-5 provide the parts outside the CDR3, is SAVISQKPSRDICQRGTSLTIQCQVDSQVTMMFWYRQQPGQSLTLIATANQGSEATYESGFVIDKFPISRPNLTFSTLTVSNMSPEDSSIYLCSVEEGGGETQYFGPGTRLLVL.

This clone showed up just once. The rearrangement joins TRBV10-3 to TRBJ1-1; perhaps TRBD1 as D (5 bases). The germline gives CDR1 ENHRY, CDR2 SYGVKD. Between the trimmed V and J ends, which lost 10 bases and 5 bases, there was a span of 23 bases. CDR3 length: 15 residues. This CDR3 reads CATLTRDSLGTEAFF. CDR3 nucleotides: TGTGCCACCCTAACCAGGGATTCCCTGGGAACTGAAGCTTTCTTT.

The chain links TRBV5-1 to TRBJ1-2; TRBD1 agrees at 9 bases. The ends lost 5 bases at V and 2 bases at J; junction bases unmatched: 7. In germline, CDR1 is SGHRS, CDR2 YFSETQ. The CDR3 consists of 15 residues. The DNA of the CDR3 is TGCGCCAGCAGTTCTACAGGGGGCGGGAACTATGGCTACACCTTC. It encodes CASSSTGGGNYGYTF.

The chain combines TRBV6-5 with TRBJ2-7, with TRBD2 identical over 11 bases. CDR1 and CDR2 (germline): MNHEY, SVGAGI. CDR3 length equals 16 residues. Trimming cost V 0 bases and J 3 bases; bases outside gene matches: 4. CDR3 bases: TGTGCCAGCAGTTACTCGACGCTAGCGGGAGGCTACGAGCAGTACTTC. Its protein product is CASSYSTLAGGYEQYF.

The chain uses TRBV25-1 and TRBJ1-1; possibly TRBD1 for D (6 bases). Germline loops: CDR1 MGHDK, CDR2 SYGVNS. Trimming took 1 base from V and 0 from J, leaving 15 bases between them. The CDR3 consists of 17 residues. The CDR3 region is CASSEFRTDRLNTEAFF. The CDR3, as DNA: TGTGCCAGCAGTGAATTCAGGACGGACAGACTGAACACTGAAGCTTTCTTT.

V usage is TRBV4-3 and J usage is TRBJ2-1; D unresolved. This CDR3 has 16 residues. The ends were cut back, 0 bases at V and 2 bases at J, with 11 bases in the middle. Germline V lookup: CDR1 LGHNA, CDR2 YSLEER. CDR3 amino acids: CASSQEASSTYNEQFF. The CDR3 DNA reads TGCGCCAGCAGCCAAGAAGCCAGTAGCACCTACAATGAGCAGTTCTTC.

The chain is built from TRBV5-1 and TRBJ2-3; 8 bases align to TRBD1. This CDR3 spans 15 amino acids. With 0 bases clipped from V and 4 bases from J, the junction kept 4 bases outside the gene matches. CDR1 and CDR2 (germline): SGHRS, YFSETQ. The CDR3 reads CASSLEDRASDTQYF. The DNA for the CDR3 is TGCGCCAGCAGCTTGGAGGACAGGGCTTCAGATACGCAGTATTTT.

For this clone: Other DNA sequences in this specimen translate into the identical CDR3. The gene calls are TRBV27 and TRBJ1-1; D remains unclear. The CDR3 is made up of 13 amino acids. CDR1 is MNHEY, CDR2 SMNVEV, per germline (reference sequence). The germline V and J ends were trimmed by 2 bases and 3 bases, with 7 bases remaining between them. CDR3 bases: TGTGCCAGCAGTTTAAGACGGGACACTGAAGCTTTCTTT. It specifies CASSLRRDTEAFF.

This sequence joins TRBV7-8 and TRBJ2-3, with 12 bases identical to TRBD1. The junction had 7 bases not matched to a gene; V was cut back by 5 bases and J by 1 base. This CDR3 spans 17 amino acids. Germline V lookup: CDR1 SGHVS, CDR2 FQNEAQ. The CDR3 DNA reads as TGTGCCAGCAGCCCCTCGAGGGACAGGGGGCGCACAGATACGCAGTATTTT. Translation gives CASSPSRDRGRTDTQYF.

V is TRBV27 and J is TRBJ1-1; D is undetermined. The germline V gene encodes CDR1 MNHEY and CDR2 SMNVEV (reference sequence). Trimming took 3 bases from V and 8 from J, leaving 10 bases between them. The CDR3 has 12 residues. Here the CDR3 DNA reads TGTGCCAGCAGTTTTCGGGGAGCCGAAGCTTTCTTT. Protein: CASSFRGAEAFF.

The chain links TRBV5-1 to TRBJ1-2, with 7 nucleotides matching TRBD1. This CDR3 contains 15 residues. The ends lost 5 bases at V and 0 bases at J; junction bases unmatched: 7. The germline V gene has CDR1 SGHRS and CDR2 YFSETQ. The CDR3 loop reads CASRGMGQSNYGYTF. As DNA, the CDR3 is TGCGCCAGCAGAGGTATGGGACAGTCTAACTATGGCTACACCTTC.

V gene TRBV30 combines with J gene TRBJ2-7; possibly TRBD1 for D (6 bases). Between the trimmed V and J ends, which lost 2 bases and 1 base, there was a span of 12 bases. CDR1 GTSNPN and CDR2 SVGIG come from the germline V gene (reference sequence). The CDR3 contains 14 residues. CDR3 nucleotide sequence: TGTGCCTGGAGTACAATGACAGGTTCCTACGAGCAGTACTTC. This sequence encodes CAWSTMTGSYEQYF.

The chain uses TRBV6-5 and TRBJ1-1, with a tentative D call TRBD1 (6 bases). V was cut by 2 bases and J by 6 bases, with 13 bases left in between. The CDR3 has 14 amino acids. Germline V gives CDR1 MNHEY, CDR2 SVGAGI. The CDR3 region has the DNA TGTGCCAGCAGTTACGGGGGCAGGGGAGCTGAAGCTTTCTTT. Protein: CASSYGGRGAEAFF.

The chain recombines TRBV5-1 with TRBJ1-4, with D maybe TRBD1 (6 bases). Trimming took 4 bases from V and 5 from J, leaving 15 bases between them. Per the germline V gene, CDR1 is SGHRS and CDR2 is YFSETQ. The CDR3 is 15 amino acids. CDR3 residues: CASSRAGAQNEKLFF. DNA for the CDR3: TGCGCCAGCAGCCGGGCAGGGGCCCAAAATGAAAAACTGTTTTTT.

This sequence joins TRBV12-3 or TRBV12-4 and TRBJ1-4, with D uncertain. The CDR3 length is 13 residues. Trimming took off 3 bases at V and 10 bases at J, with 12 bases between the two ends. DNA of the CDR3: TGTGCCAGCAGTTTGACAAACGGAGGAAAACTGTTTTTT. This translates into CASSLTNGGKLFF.

The CDR3 sequence: CASSFRAQLGANTEAFF. Here the CDR3 DNA reads TGTGCCAGCAGCTTCCGGGCCCAACTTGGGGCGAACACTGAAGCTTTCTTT. This sequence joins TRBV5-4 and TRBJ1-1; D perhaps matches TRBD1 (5 bases). There are 17 residues in the CDR3. Trimming pared 2 bases from V and 1 base from J, leaving 18 bases between. Germline lookup yields CDR1 SGHNT and CDR2 YYREEE (reference sequence).

The V call is TRBV6-1, the J call TRBJ2-7; 8 bases match TRBD2. Germline V lookup: CDR1 MNHNS, CDR2 SASEGT. J gave up 4 bases and V 4 bases, and 12 bases lay outside the gene matches. The CDR3 sequence is 16 residues long. The CDR3 region is CASSGNRRGAPYEQYF. The CDR3 DNA sequence: TGTGCCAGCAGTGGGAACCGGCGGGGGGCCCCTTACGAGCAGTACTTC.

The chain employs TRBV5-1 and TRBJ1-5; tentatively, D is TRBD1 (6 bases). Germline V gene lookup returns CDR1 SGHRS and CDR2 YFSETQ. V was cut by 1 base and J by 1 base, with 9 bases left in between. CDR3 size: 15 residues. CDR3 DNA sequence: TGCGCCAGCAGCTTGATAGGACAGAGCAATCAGCCCCAGCATTTT. This gives the protein CASSLIGQSNQPQHF.